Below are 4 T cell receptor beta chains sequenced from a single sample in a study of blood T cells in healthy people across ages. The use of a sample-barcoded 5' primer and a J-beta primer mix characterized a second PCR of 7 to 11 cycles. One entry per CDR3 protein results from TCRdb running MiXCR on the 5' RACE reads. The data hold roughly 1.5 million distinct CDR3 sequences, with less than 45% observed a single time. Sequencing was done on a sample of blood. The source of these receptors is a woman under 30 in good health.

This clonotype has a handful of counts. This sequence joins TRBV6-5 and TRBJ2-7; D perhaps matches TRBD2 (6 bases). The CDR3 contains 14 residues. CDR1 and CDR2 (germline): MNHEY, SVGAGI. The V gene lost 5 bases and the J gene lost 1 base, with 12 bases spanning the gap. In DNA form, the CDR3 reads TGTGCCAGCAGTCGAACGACTAGGTCCTACGAGCAGTACTTC. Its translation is CASSRTTRSYEQYF.

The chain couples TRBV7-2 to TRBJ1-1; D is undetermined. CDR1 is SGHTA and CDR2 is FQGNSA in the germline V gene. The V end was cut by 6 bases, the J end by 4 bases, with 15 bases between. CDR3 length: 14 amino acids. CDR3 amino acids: CASRGYVTLTEAFF. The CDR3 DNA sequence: TGTGCCAGCAGAGGGTACGTTACACTCACTGAAGCTTTCTTT.

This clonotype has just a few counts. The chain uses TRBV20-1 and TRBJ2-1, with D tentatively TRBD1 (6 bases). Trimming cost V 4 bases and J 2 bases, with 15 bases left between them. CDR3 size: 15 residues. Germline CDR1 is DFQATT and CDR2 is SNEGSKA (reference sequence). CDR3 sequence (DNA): TGCAGTGCTATAATCACAGGGTTTACCTACAATGAGCAGTTCTTC. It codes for CSAIITGFTYNEQFF.

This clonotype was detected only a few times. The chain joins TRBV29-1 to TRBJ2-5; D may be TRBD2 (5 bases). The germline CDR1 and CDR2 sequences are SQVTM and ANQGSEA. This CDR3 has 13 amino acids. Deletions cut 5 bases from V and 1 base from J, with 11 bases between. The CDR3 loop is CSVRGLAQETQYF. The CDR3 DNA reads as TGCAGCGTTCGAGGACTGGCCCAAGAGACCCAGTACTTC.